These T cell receptor beta chains were read from a single sample in a study of type 1 regulatory T cells. For these receptors, no antigen is known. A single record per CDR3 protein comes from TCRdb applying MiXCR to the reads. The repertoire has around 23,000 distinct CDR3 sequences, more than 45% of them found once; the top ten carry under 5%. Sequencing was carried out using cultured T cells, either the whole culture or a sorted T cell fraction (not recorded which). These receptors were taken from a human donor in good health. The CDR3 runs from the conserved cysteine through the conserved F or W. Fields, in order: J gene, clone size, D gene, V gene, CDR3 DNA, CDR3 protein. D genes are given only for firm matches. A row's size may be missing; if present it is once, few, many or a size class.

J: TRBJ1-1
size: NA
D: NA
V: TRBV14
DNA: TGTGCCAGCAGCCAGGGACTTTTATACGGAGTTGAAGCTTTCTTT
CDR3: CASSQGLLYGVEAFF

J: TRBJ2-5
size: few
D: TRBD1
V: TRBV10-3
DNA: TGTGCCATCAGTCCGGACAGGGGGCTAGAGACCCAGTACTTC
CDR3: CAISPDRGLETQYF

J: TRBJ2-1
size: few
D: TRBD2
V: TRBV7-2
DNA: TGTGCCAGCAGCCAAAAGGGACTAGCCTTTGAGCAGTTCTTC
CDR3: CASSQKGLAFEQFF

J: TRBJ2-1
size: NA
D: TRBD2
V: TRBV11-2
DNA: TGTGCCAGCAGCCAGACTAGCGGGGGATACAATGAGCAGTTCTTC
CDR3: CASSQTSGGYNEQFF

J: TRBJ1-1
size: NA
D: NA
V: TRBV6-5
DNA: TGTGCCAGCAGTTCAGCGACCGGAATGAACACTGAAGCTTTCTTT
CDR3: CASSSATGMNTEAFF

J: TRBJ2-7
size: NA
D: TRBD1
V: TRBV4-3
DNA: TGCGCCAGCAGCCAATACTTTCAGGGGGCGGCCTACGAGCAGTACTTC
CDR3: CASSQYFQGAAYEQYF

J: TRBJ2-7
size: few
D: TRBD2
V: TRBV5-5
DNA: TGTGCCAGCAGCCCTCGGGGGGGACCCAACTACGAGCAGTACTTC
CDR3: CASSPRGGPNYEQYF

J: TRBJ1-1
size: NA
D: NA
V: TRBV29-1
DNA: TGCAGCGTGGGCAGGCAGGACTACACTGAAGCTTTCTTT
CDR3: CSVGRQDYTEAFF

J: TRBJ2-2
size: NA
D: TRBD1
V: TRBV4-2
DNA: TGTGCCAGCAGTCCGACAGGGGGTTACACCGGGGAGCTGTTTTTT
CDR3: CASSPTGGYTGELFF

J: TRBJ1-1
size: few
D: NA
V: TRBV6-2/TRBV6-3
DNA: TGTGCCAGCAGTTACCGTGCCGGGGGCATGAACACTGAAGCTTTCTTT
CDR3: CASSYRAGGMNTEAFF

J: TRBJ2-5
size: many
D: TRBD2
V: TRBV5-1
DNA: TGCGCCAGCAGCTTGGGTAGCGGGCCGTACCAAGAGACCCAGTACTTC
CDR3: CASSLGSGPYQETQYF

J: TRBJ1-6
size: NA
D: TRBD1
V: TRBV4-3
DNA: TGCGCCAGCAGCCAGACAGGGGACTCACCCCTCCACTTT
CDR3: CASSQTGDSPLHF

J: TRBJ1-3
size: NA
D: NA
V: TRBV6-6
DNA: TGTGCCAGCAGTGACCAGGGTTCCCCTGGAGGAAACACCATATATTTT
CDR3: CASSDQGSPGGNTIYF

J: TRBJ1-1
size: few
D: NA
V: TRBV7-8
DNA: TGTGCCAGCAGCCCCCGACCAGGCACTGAAGCTTTCTTT
CDR3: CASSPRPGTEAFF

J: TRBJ1-4
size: few
D: NA
V: TRBV20-1
DNA: TGCAGTGCTGGGGACCAAGGCGATATTAAACTGTTTTTT
CDR3: CSAGDQGDIKLFF

J: TRBJ2-1
size: few
D: TRBD1
V: TRBV2
DNA: TGTGCCAGCAGTCTGACAGGGTTTGAGCAGTTCTTC
CDR3: CASSLTGFEQFF

J: TRBJ2-3
size: NA
D: TRBD1
V: TRBV10-3
DNA: TGTGCCATCAGGCCAGGGGGTTCGGGCACAGATACGCAGTATTTT
CDR3: CAIRPGGSGTDTQYF

J: TRBJ1-5
size: medium-sized
D: NA
V: TRBV18
DNA: TGTGCCAGCTCACCACTTTCAGGGGTTAGCAATCAGCCCCAGCATTTT
CDR3: CASSPLSGVSNQPQHF

J: TRBJ2-1
size: many
D: TRBD2
V: TRBV10-3
DNA: TGTGCCATCAGTGAATCGGGACTAGCGGGGCTCAATGAGCAGTTCTTC
CDR3: CAISESGLAGLNEQFF

J: TRBJ1-1
size: NA
D: NA
V: TRBV6-5
DNA: TGTGCCACACTTCGGCCGGCGACCACTGAAGCTTTCTTT
CDR3: CATLRPATTEAFF